This entry features one T cell receptor (beta chain) sequence. This clonotype was seen a handful of times. Its antigen remains undetermined. One base away there is no much larger clone; base qualities are not given. V trim: 3 bases; J trim: 1 base; unmatched bases: 5. CDR1 and CDR2 are drawn from the germline V gene (reference sequence): DFQATT, SNEGSKA. The CDR3, from cysteine to phenylalanine, totals 15 residues. CDR3 DNA only is kept here, 45 bases in frame from base 1. The sequencing machine was an Illumina HiSeq 2500. TCR beta libraries were prepared by quantitative 5'-RACE with molecular barcodes. Per the original workflow: A new computational method, built on a probabilistic model of VDJ rearrangement, was used to identify disease-linked TCR variants. The public reads were quality trimmed at Q25 with fastp and then assembled into clones with MiXCR by TCRdb, keeping productive beta chains. Entries that share a CDR3 protein sequence are merged under the most common genes and DNA. It is TCRdb's table, rather than the study itself, that gives the V and J calls and clone size. In all, the sample holds around 300,000 distinct CDR3 sequences, and roughly 14% of those were seen once. Roughly 1.1% of the sample lies in the top ten.

This sample is part of a study of CD8 T cells in ankylosing spondylitis (dated by TCRdb to about 2017). A note on the overall study: The study profiled T cell receptor beta repertoires in healthy donors and ankylosing spondylitis patients to find disease-linked TCR variants. In total, the full study cohort was made up of about 99 healthy donors and some 26 ankylosing spondylitis patients. Samples of peripheral blood were taken, and for ankylosing spondylitis patients, synovial fluid was collected as well.

Study-level results and caveats: Some TCR beta motif variants had previously been reported in synovial fluid and blood of reactive arthritis patients, which suggested common disease-initiation mechanisms. A CD8+ phenotype was shown by the disease-linked clones, which were found at relatively low frequencies in peripheral blood. The disease-linked clones were reported as significantly enriched in matched synovial fluid samples from ankylosing spondylitis patients. A TCR beta motif made up of several highly homologous amino acid variants appeared to be characteristic of blood from ankylosing spondylitis patients.

The V and J genes are TRBV20-1 and TRBJ2-2, with 7 bases in between that match TRBD2. The specimen was blood, either unsorted or a sorted T cell fraction (not recorded which). The sequence was collected from a male donor with ankylosing spondylitis or in good health (not recorded which). For the CDR3, the sequence is CSARAASGNTGELFF. The sequenced DNA is TGCAGTGCTAGGGCGGCTAGCGGGAACACCGGGGAGCTGTTTTTT.